The 30 T cell receptor beta chains below were found in one sample sequenced in a study of Ad26.COV2.S vaccination and SARS-CoV-2 variants. Method: immunoSEQ multiplex PCR; TCRdb's copy keeps in-frame clones and lacks some. The sample carries 300,000 to 450,000 clones, around 83% recorded once. Noted treatment: roughly 19 received Ad26.COV2.S at low or high dose, single or two shots; five or six received placebo; per-sample allocation not given. Samples analyzed were those drawn on day 63 after the first vaccine or placebo injection. The sequenced sample was peripheral blood, obtained in a trial of Ad26.COV2.S vaccine versus placebo. The receptors come from a person aged 18-65 years who received the Ad26.COV2.S COVID-19 vaccine or a placebo.

This clone appeared once. This sequence joins TRBV6-6 and TRBJ2-7; 9 bases agree with TRBD1. Germline trimming cut 2 bases from V and 5 bases from J; bases unmatched to any gene: 4. The germline V gene encodes CDR1 MNHNY and CDR2 SVGAGI (reference sequence). The CDR3 totals 14 residues. The chain's CDR3 is CASSYRDRANEQYF. The CDR3 DNA is TGTGCCAGCAGTTACAGGGACAGGGCCAACGAGCAGTACTTC.

A few counts support this clone. The rearrangement uses TRBV18 and TRBJ1-2, with TRBD1 identical over 9 bases. J gave up 8 bases and V 8 bases, and 9 bases lay outside the gene matches. The CDR3 is 13 residues long. From germline, CDR1 is KGHSH and CDR2 LQKENI. CDR3 region: CASHPGQGIGYTF. The CDR3 nucleotides are TGTGCCAGCCACCCGGGACAGGGTATAGGCTACACCTTC.

This chain connects TRBV29-1 to TRBJ2-3; 9 bases align to TRBD1. The trim removed 5 bases at V and 9 bases at J, leaving 9 bases unmatched. Looked up from germline, CDR1 is SQVTM and CDR2 is ANQGSEA. The CDR3 extends over 13 amino acids. The CDR3 bases are TGCAGCGTTAGGACAGGGGCCCCCGGAACGCAGTATTTT. It codes for CSVRTGAPGTQYF.

The chain is built from TRBV12-3 or TRBV12-4 and TRBJ2-3; maybe TRBD1 (6 bases). Between the trimmed V and J ends, which lost 9 bases and 4 bases, there was a span of 14 bases. This CDR3 is built from 13 residues. The CDR3 reads CASWSEGADTQYF. For the CDR3, the DNA is TGTGCCAGTTGGTCTGAGGGGGCAGATACGCAGTATTTT.

The genes are TRBV19 and TRBJ2-5; 9 bases match TRBD1. CDR3 size: 13 residues. The V and J ends lost 4 bases and 14 bases, in that order; junction bases with no gene match: 11. Germline loops: CDR1 LNHDA, CDR2 SQIVND (reference sequence). The CDR3 spells CASSTIQGATTYF. For the CDR3, the DNA is TGTGCCAGTAGTACCATACAGGGGGCAACGACATACTTC.

The rearrangement links TRBV5-1 to TRBJ1-4; D not certain. Trimming shortened V by 4 bases and J by 2 bases, and 6 bases separated the two germline ends. The CDR3 extends over 13 amino acids. Germline V CDR1 and CDR2: SGHRS, YFSETQ. The CDR3 bases are TGCGCCAGCAGCCCCGTTACTAATGAAAAACTGTTTTTT. Translating it yields CASSPVTNEKLFF.

The J gene is TRBJ2-1, the V gene TRBV7-2; D perhaps matches TRBD2 (5 bases). The V gene lost 4 bases and the J gene lost 9 bases, with 10 bases spanning the gap. Looked up from germline, CDR1 is SGHTA and CDR2 is FQGNSA. This CDR3 has 12 residues. The DNA for the CDR3 is TGTGCCAGCAGCTCTTTAGCGCTTGAGCAGTTCTTC. Its translation is CASSSLALEQFF.

This chain joins TRBV19 and TRBJ1-4; TRBD1 matches 7 bases. J gave up 3 bases and V 7 bases, and 8 bases lay outside the gene matches. The germline V gene encodes CDR1 LNHDA and CDR2 SQIVND (reference sequence). The CDR3 consists of 15 residues. This chain's CDR3 is CASTRQGDANEKLFF. Here the CDR3 DNA reads TGTGCCAGTACGCGGCAGGGGGATGCTAATGAAAAACTGTTTTTT.

The chain uses TRBV10-2 and TRBJ1-5; a weak D match, TRBD1 (5 bases). The CDR3 spans 15 residues. Germline lookup yields CDR1 WSHSY and CDR2 SAAADI. V lost 3 bases, J lost 7 bases, and 16 bases lay in between. The CDR3 spells CASSDVSRGSQPQHF. The CDR3 DNA follows: TGCGCCAGCAGTGACGTATCCCGGGGGTCGCAGCCCCAGCATTTT.

The chain's CDR3 is CASSPGGRTDTQYF. CDR3 in DNA: TGTGCCAGTAGTCCCGGGGGTCGCACAGATACGCAGTATTTT. This sequence joins TRBV19 and TRBJ2-3; D is perhaps TRBD2 (6 bases). V lost 5 bases, J lost 1 base, and 10 bases lay in between. The germline V gene encodes CDR1 LNHDA and CDR2 SQIVND (reference sequence). The CDR3 is 14 residues long.

The V call is TRBV5-4, the J call TRBJ2-7; TRBD2 matches 7 bases. CDR1 is SGHNT and CDR2 is YYREEE in the germline V gene (reference sequence). Unmatched junction bases numbered 9, after V lost 0 bases and J lost 0 bases. The CDR3 totals 17 residues. CDR3 amino acids: CASSLGPLSGGSYEQYF. The CDR3 nucleotides are TGTGCCAGCAGCTTGGGCCCCCTGTCGGGAGGCTCCTACGAGCAGTACTTC.

V gene TRBV6-6 combines with J gene TRBJ2-7; the D gene is possibly TRBD2 (5 bases). Germline assignment: CDR1 MNHNY and CDR2 SVGAGI (reference sequence). V was shortened by 6 bases and J by 3 bases, with 15 bases between the two germline ends. This CDR3 contains 14 residues. The CDR3 DNA is TGTGCCAGCAGAGAGGGCTCGGTGGGCTACGAGCAGTACTTC. Encoded protein: CASREGSVGYEQYF.

Comment on this clone: Within the sample, other DNA sequences also encode this same CDR3. V gene TRBV3-1 (or the pseudogene TRBV3-2) combines with J gene TRBJ1-5, with D unresolved. The CDR3 length is 16 residues. Trimming pared 0 bases from V and 2 bases from J, leaving 11 bases between. The germline gives CDR1 LGHDT, CDR2 YNNKEL (reference sequence). The chain's CDR3 is CASSQDLGLGNQPQHF. CDR3 coding DNA: TGTGCCAGCAGCCAAGATCTGGGCCTTGGCAATCAGCCCCAGCATTTT.

This chain connects TRBV2 to TRBJ2-4, with a possible D match to TRBD1 (5 bases). Germline V gene lookup returns CDR1 SNHLY and CDR2 FYNNEI. The CDR3 contains 16 residues. V lost 6 bases and J 0 bases, leaving 15 bases between the germline ends. DNA of the CDR3: TGTGCCAGCAGCGACGACAGCGTCCTAGCCAAAAACATTCAGTACTTC. It codes for CASSDDSVLAKNIQYF.

The table lists this clone with a few counts. The chain carries TRBV5-1 and TRBJ2-1; no clear D. Trimming removed 4 bases at V and 6 bases at J, with 14 bases between. This CDR3 spans 14 amino acids. In germline, CDR1 is SGHRS, CDR2 YFSETQ. The CDR3 sequence: CASSDPSSSNEQFF. CDR3 in DNA: TGCGCCAGCAGCGACCCTAGTTCTTCCAATGAGCAGTTCTTC.

This chain uses TRBV6-5 with TRBJ2-2; no firm D call. Trimming took off 7 bases at V and 7 bases at J, with 19 bases between the two ends. The CDR3 has 15 residues. In germline, CDR1 is MNHEY, CDR2 SVGAGI. The CDR3 region is CASTAPGPTGGELFF. As DNA, the CDR3 is TGTGCCAGCACTGCTCCGGGTCCTACGGGCGGGGAGCTGTTTTTT.

This sequence joins TRBV19 and TRBJ2-7, with 9 positions matching TRBD1. Germline values: CDR1 LNHDA, CDR2 SQIVND (reference sequence). J was trimmed by 4 bases and V by 5 bases; bases with no gene match: 12. This CDR3 has 16 residues. The CDR3 DNA follows: TGTGCCAGTAGTGCCCGAACCGGGACAGGGTGGTACGAGCAGTACTTC. It yields the protein CASSARTGTGWYEQYF.

The chain carries TRBV2 and TRBJ2-1, with TRBD2 matching over 10 bases. This CDR3 has 15 amino acids. Unmatched junction bases numbered 6, after V lost 1 base and J lost 9 bases. Germline CDR1 SNHLY, CDR2 FYNNEI. The CDR3 DNA follows: TGTGCCAGCAGTGAAGAAGCGGGGGGGCCGGTTGAGCAGTTCTTC. Protein sequence: CASSEEAGGPVEQFF.

The J gene is TRBJ2-7, the V gene TRBV11-2; 9 bases are shared with TRBD1. The trim removed 0 bases at V and 6 bases at J, leaving 6 bases unmatched. CDR1 is SGHAT, CDR2 FQNNGV, per germline. The CDR3 is 15 residues long. This CDR3 is CASSLDLRTGVEQYF. In DNA, the CDR3 is TGTGCCAGCAGCTTAGATCTAAGGACAGGGGTCGAGCAGTACTTC.

The V and J genes are TRBV18 and TRBJ1-3, with no clear D. Trimming took off 2 bases at V and 0 bases at J, with 11 bases between the two ends. Germline V gene sequence: CDR1 KGHSH, CDR2 LQKENI. The CDR3 contains 16 residues. The CDR3 here is CASSPGGGSSGNTIYF. CDR3 coding DNA: TGTGCCAGCTCACCAGGAGGCGGGAGCTCTGGAAACACCATATATTTT.

This clone has a handful of counts. The genes are TRBV7-2 and TRBJ2-7, with 9 bases that match TRBD2. J lost 10 bases, V lost 1 base, and 2 bases had no gene match. The CDR3 extends over 12 amino acids. Germline V gives CDR1 SGHTA, CDR2 FQGNSA. In DNA form, the CDR3 reads TGTGCCAGCAGCTTAGGCGGGAGGGCCCAGTACTTC. Protein: CASSLGGRAQYF.

This clone was counted once. The gene calls are TRBV18 and TRBJ2-7; no clear D gene. This CDR3 has 14 amino acids. The germline CDR1 and CDR2 sequences are KGHSH and LQKENI. The germline V and J ends were trimmed by 3 bases and 1 base, with 10 bases remaining between them. The CDR3 DNA sequence: TGTGCCAGCTCACCGGTGGGGTGGTCCTACGAGCAGTACTTC. It yields the protein CASSPVGWSYEQYF.

The rearrangement joins TRBV11-2 to TRBJ2-5, with 10 bases lining up with TRBD2. The CDR3 runs to 14 residues. V trimming: 4 bases; J trimming: 5 bases; junction bases outside the gene matches: 4. Germline-derived CDR1 and CDR2 are SGHAT and FQNNGV. The CDR3 sequence: CASSSTSGWETQYF. The CDR3 DNA follows: TGTGCCAGCAGCTCGACTAGCGGGTGGGAGACCCAGTACTTC.

The chain joins TRBV2 to TRBJ2-5; D may be TRBD1 (5 bases). Trimming removed 3 bases from V and 0 bases from J, with 14 bases in between. The CDR3 has 16 amino acids. Germline values: CDR1 SNHLY, CDR2 FYNNEI. The CDR3 protein is CASSEAGWQYQETQYF. CDR3 DNA sequence: TGTGCCAGCAGTGAGGCAGGGTGGCAGTACCAAGAGACCCAGTACTTC. Variable domain in full (rest from reference TRBV2 and TRBJ2-5): EPEVTQTPSHQVTQMGQEVILRCVPISNHLYFYWYRQILGQKVEFLVSFYNNEISEKSEIFDDQFSVERPDGSNFTLKIRSTKLEDSAMYFCASSEAGWQYQETQYFGPGTRLLVL.

This clone has a single count. V is TRBV4-3 and J is TRBJ2-7, with D possibly TRBD1 on 5 matching bases. V was shortened by 0 bases and J by 5 bases, with 14 bases between the two germline ends. The germline V gene has CDR1 LGHNA and CDR2 YSLEER. This CDR3 comprises 15 residues. The CDR3 nucleotides are TGCGCCAGCAGCCAAGAATCTGGCAGGGTGGACGAGCAGTACTTC. Translated, it gives CASSQESGRVDEQYF.

The V and J genes are TRBV3-1 (or the pseudogene TRBV3-2) and TRBJ1-2, with 7 nucleotides matching TRBD1. This CDR3 spans 15 amino acids. J lost 8 bases, V lost 0 bases, and 9 bases had no gene match. Per germline, CDR1 LGHDT and CDR2 YNNKEL (reference sequence). The CDR3, as DNA: TGTGCCAGCAGCCAAGAGAGGGGGCGGGGTGGAGGCTACACCTTC. Its protein is CASSQERGRGGGYTF.

CDR3 sequence (DNA): TGCAGCGTTGAGGGGCCCCTGAACTATGGCTACACCTTC. Residues: CSVEGPLNYGYTF. The rearrangement joins TRBV29-1 to TRBJ1-2, with D maybe TRBD1 (5 bases). CDR3 length equals 13 residues. Trimming stripped 3 bases from V and 2 bases from J, with 10 bases between. Germline CDR1 is SQVTM and CDR2 is ANQGSEA.

The V and J genes are TRBV5-4 and TRBJ2-7; 7 nucleotides align to TRBD1. With 3 bases clipped from V and 3 bases from J, the junction kept 6 bases outside the gene matches. This CDR3 spans 14 amino acids. Germline lookup yields CDR1 SGHNT and CDR2 YYREEE (reference sequence). CDR3 in DNA: TGTGCCAGCAGCTCTAGACAGGGTAACTACGAGCAGTACTTC. Its translation is CASSSRQGNYEQYF.

This chain uses TRBV27 with TRBJ2-1; 7 bases are a match to TRBD1. The CDR3 loop spans 15 amino acids. Germline CDR1 is MNHEY and CDR2 is SMNVEV (reference sequence). After removal of 1 base from V and 6 bases from J, the junction contained 6 bases not matched to a gene. The CDR3: CASSLYRGVFNEQFF. CDR3 sequence (DNA): TGTGCCAGCAGTTTATACAGGGGAGTTTTCAATGAGCAGTTCTTC.

The rearrangement joins TRBV14 to TRBJ2-1, with 8 bases identical to TRBD1. Germline V gene lookup returns CDR1 SGHDN and CDR2 FVKESK. V shed 0 bases and J 14 bases; nucleotides not matched to a gene: 9. The CDR3 has 14 amino acids. The CDR3 protein is CASSQDPRTGWKFF. For the CDR3, the DNA is TGTGCCAGCAGCCAAGACCCGAGGACAGGGTGGAAGTTCTTC.